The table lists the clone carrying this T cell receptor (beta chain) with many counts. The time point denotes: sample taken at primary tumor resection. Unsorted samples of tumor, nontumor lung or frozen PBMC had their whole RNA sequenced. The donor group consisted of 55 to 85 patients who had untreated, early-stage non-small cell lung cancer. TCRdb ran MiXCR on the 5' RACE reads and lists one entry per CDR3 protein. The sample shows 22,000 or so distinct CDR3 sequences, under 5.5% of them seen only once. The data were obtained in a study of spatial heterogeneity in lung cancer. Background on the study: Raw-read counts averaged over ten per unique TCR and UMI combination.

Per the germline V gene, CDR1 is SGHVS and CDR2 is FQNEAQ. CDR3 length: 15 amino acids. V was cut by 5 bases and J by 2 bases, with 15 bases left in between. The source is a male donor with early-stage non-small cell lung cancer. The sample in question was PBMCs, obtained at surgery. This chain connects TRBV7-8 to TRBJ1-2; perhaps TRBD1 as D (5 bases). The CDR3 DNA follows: TGTGCCAGCAGCCCAGGCCCGACAGAGAACTATGGCTACACCTTC. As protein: CASSPGPTENYGYTF.